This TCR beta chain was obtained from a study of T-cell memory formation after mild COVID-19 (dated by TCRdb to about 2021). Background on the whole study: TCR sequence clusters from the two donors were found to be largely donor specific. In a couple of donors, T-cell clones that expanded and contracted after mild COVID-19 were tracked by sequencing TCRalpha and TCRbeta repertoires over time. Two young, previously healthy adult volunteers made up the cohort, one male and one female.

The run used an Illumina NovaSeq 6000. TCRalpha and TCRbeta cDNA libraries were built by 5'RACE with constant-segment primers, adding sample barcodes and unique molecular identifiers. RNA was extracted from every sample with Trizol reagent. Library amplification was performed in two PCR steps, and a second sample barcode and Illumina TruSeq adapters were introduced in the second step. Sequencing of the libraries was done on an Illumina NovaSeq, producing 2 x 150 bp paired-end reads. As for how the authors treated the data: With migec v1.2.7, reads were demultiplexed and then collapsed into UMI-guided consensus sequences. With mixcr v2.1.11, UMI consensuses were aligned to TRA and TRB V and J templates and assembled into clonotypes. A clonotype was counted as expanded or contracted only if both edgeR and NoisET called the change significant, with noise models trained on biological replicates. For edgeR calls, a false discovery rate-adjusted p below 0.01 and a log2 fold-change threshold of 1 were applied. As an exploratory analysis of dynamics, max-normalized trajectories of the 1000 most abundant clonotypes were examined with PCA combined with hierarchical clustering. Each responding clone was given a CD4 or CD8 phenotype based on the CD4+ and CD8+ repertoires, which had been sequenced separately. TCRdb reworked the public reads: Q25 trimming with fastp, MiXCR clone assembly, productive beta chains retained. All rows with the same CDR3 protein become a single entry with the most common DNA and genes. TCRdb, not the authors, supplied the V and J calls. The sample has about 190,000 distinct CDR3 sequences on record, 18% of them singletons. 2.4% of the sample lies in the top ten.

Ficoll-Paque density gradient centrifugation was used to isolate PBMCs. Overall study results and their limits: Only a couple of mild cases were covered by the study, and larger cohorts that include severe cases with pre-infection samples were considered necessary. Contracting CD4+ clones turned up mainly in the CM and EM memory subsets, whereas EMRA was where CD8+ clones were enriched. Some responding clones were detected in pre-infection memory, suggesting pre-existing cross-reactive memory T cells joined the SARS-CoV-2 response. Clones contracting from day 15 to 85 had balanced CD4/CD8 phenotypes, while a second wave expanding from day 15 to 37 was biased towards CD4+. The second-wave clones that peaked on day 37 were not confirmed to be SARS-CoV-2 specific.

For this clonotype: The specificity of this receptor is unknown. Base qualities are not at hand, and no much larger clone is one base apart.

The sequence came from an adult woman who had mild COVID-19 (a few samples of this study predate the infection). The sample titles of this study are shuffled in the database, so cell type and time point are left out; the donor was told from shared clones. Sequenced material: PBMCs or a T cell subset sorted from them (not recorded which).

The nucleotide sequence reads as follows: TGTGCCAGCAGCTCACGGATTGACACTGAAGCTTTCTTT. Its protein is CASSSRIDTEAFF. The rearrangement joined TRBV6-5 to TRBJ1-1; there is no confident call for the D gene. Including cysteine and phenylalanine, the CDR3 has 13 amino acids. The CDR3 DNA has 39 bases and is translated from base 1. Via the germline V gene, CDR1 is MNHEY and CDR2 SVGAGI. V lost 6 bases and J lost 3 bases; the stretch between them is 11 bases long.